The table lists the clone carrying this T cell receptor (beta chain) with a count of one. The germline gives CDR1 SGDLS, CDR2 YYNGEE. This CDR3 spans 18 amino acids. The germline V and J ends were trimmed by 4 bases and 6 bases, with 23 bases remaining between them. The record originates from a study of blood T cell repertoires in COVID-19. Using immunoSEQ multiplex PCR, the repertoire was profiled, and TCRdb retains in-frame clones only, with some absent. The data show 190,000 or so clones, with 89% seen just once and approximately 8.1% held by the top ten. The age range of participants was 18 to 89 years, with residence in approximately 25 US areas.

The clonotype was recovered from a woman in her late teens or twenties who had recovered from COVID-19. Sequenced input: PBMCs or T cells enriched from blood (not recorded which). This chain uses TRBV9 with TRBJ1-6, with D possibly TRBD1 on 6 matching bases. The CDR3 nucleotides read TGTGCCAGCAGCAGGATCCTCAGGGGAGCGGATCGTAATTCACCCCTCCACTTT. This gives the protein CASSRILRGADRNSPLHF.